This T cell receptor (beta chain) was sequenced in a study of response to subunit inactivated influenza vaccine. Study results and caveats: The authors suggested that few new T cells are recruited per seasonal influenza vaccination.

CDR3 length: 15 amino acids. Germline V CDR1 and CDR2: LNHNV, YYDKDF (reference sequence). The V end lost 1 base, the J end lost 3 bases, and 13 bases lay between the germline ends. There are a few counts of this clonotype. Its antigen remains unidentified. In TCRdb, the RT-PCR reads were re-called with MiXCR into one record per CDR3 protein. The table records around 850,000 distinct CDR3 sequences, around a sixth of them present only once. This material consisted of PBMCs from blood, taken around 5 days after vaccination. The source is a man aged 50 to 59 who received an inactivated influenza vaccine. J is TRBJ2-7 and V is TRBV15, with D perhaps matching TRBD1 (6 bases). CDR3 loop: CATSRAGTLFYEQYF. CDR3 bases: TGTGCCACCAGCAGAGCCGGGACATTATTCTACGAGCAGTACTTC.